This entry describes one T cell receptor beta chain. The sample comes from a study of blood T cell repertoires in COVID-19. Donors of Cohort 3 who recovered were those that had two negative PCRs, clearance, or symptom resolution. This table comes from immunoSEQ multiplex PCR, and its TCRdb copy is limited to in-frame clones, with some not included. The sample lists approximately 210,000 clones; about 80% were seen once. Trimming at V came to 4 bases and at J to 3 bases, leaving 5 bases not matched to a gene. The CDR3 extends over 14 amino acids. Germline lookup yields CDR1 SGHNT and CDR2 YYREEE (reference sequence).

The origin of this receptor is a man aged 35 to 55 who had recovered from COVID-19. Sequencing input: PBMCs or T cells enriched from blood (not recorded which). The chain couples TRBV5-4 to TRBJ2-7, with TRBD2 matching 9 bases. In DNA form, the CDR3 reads TGTGCCAGCAGCCGGCGAGCGGGAGGCTACGAGCAGTACTTC. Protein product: CASSRRAGGYEQYF.